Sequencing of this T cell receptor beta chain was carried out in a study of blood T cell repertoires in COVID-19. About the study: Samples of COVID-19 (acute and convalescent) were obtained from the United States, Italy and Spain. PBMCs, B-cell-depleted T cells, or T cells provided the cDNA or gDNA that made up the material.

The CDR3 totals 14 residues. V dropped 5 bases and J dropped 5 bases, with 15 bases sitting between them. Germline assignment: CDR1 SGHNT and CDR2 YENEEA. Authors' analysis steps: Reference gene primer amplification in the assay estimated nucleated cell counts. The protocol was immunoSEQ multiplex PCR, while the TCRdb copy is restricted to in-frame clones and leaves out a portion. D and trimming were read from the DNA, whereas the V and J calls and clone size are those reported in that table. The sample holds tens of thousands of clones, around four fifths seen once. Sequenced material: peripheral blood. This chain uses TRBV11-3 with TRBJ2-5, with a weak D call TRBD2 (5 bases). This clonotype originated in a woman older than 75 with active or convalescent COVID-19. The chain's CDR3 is CASSPTRGSETQYF. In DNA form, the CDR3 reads TGTGCCAGCAGCCCTACCCGGGGATCTGAGACCCAGTACTTC.